Given below is one TCR beta chain in context. Its target is unknown. Replicate PCRs were loaded with approximately 300 ng DNA from unsorted PBMC, around 30,000 T cell genomes. Sequencing on ten immunoSEQ deep assay plates was performed for unsorted PBMC DNA. Here immunoSEQ multiplex PCR was the method, and the copy in TCRdb shows in-frame clones only, minus some. The sample yields 400,000 to 550,000 clones, around 79% seen once. The data were obtained in a study of shared clonotypes between healthy human individuals. General study points: Genetic and exposure-history diversity was limited by the few donors.

Sequenced: PBMCs. The TCR sequence derives from a woman aged 40 to 50 in good health. Some clones in this sample may be carry-over from other donors' samples.

CDR3 residues: CASSLSWDSYNEQFF. Written as DNA, the CDR3 is TGTGCCAGCAGTTTATCGTGGGACTCATACAATGAGCAGTTCTTC. This chain uses TRBV28 with TRBJ2-1; possibly TRBD2 for D (6 bases). The germline V gene has CDR1 MDHEN and CDR2 SYDVKM. The CDR3 is 15 residues long. V was clipped by 1 base and J by 4 bases, with 11 bases between them.